The next 10 T cell receptor beta chains were all read from a single sample in a study of HIV-infected patients and healthy controls. cDNA was made from approximately 0.55 ug RNA using alpha and beta constant primers. Each of the alpha and beta chains got its own library through chain-specific third strand synthesis with indices. TCRdb recomputed calls from the 5' RACE reads with MiXCR, one row per CDR3 protein. The sample records about 14,000 distinct CDR3 sequences, 12% being singletons. Roughly three months, about 14 weeks, into antiretroviral therapy, follow-up blood was collected. No cell fractionation was done, so the repertoire covers all unsorted peripheral blood T cells. The sequencing here drew on blood, taken during antiretroviral therapy. Source of these receptors: an adult with HIV infection. The donor label of this sample is uncertain.

The chain couples TRBV6-5 to TRBJ1-1; TRBD1 aligns across 10 bases. Germline V lookup: CDR1 MNHEY, CDR2 SVGAGI. This CDR3 is 18 amino acids long. Germline trimming cut 0 bases from V and 3 bases from J; bases unmatched to any gene: 10. As DNA, the CDR3 is TGTGCCAGCAGTTACTCGAAGGTTGGACAGGGGGTCGACACTGAAGCTTTCTTT. Protein product: CASSYSKVGQGVDTEAFF.

The chain links TRBV30 to TRBJ1-2; 8 nucleotides agree with TRBD1. J gave up 5 bases and V 0 bases, and 2 bases lay outside the gene matches. This CDR3 has 13 amino acids. Germline assignment: CDR1 GTSNPN and CDR2 SVGIG (reference sequence). This CDR3 reads CAWSVHRGYGYTF. The CDR3, as DNA: TGTGCCTGGAGTGTACACAGGGGGTATGGCTACACCTTC.

The rearrangement links TRBV6-1 to TRBJ1-3; D is unclear. The CDR3 extends over 15 amino acids. Trimming removed 0 bases from V and 4 bases from J, with 10 bases in between. Germline V gene lookup returns CDR1 MNHNS and CDR2 SASEGT. CDR3 sequence reads: CASSEAPRVGNTIYF. The DNA for the CDR3 is TGTGCCAGCAGTGAAGCGCCCCGGGTCGGAAACACCATATATTTT.

This clonotype was seen ten or more times. The chain joins TRBV28 to TRBJ2-3; TRBD2 aligns across 7 bases. CDR1 is MDHEN and CDR2 is SYDVKM in the germline V gene. The CDR3 contains 15 residues. Losses at the gene ends were 7 bases for V and 2 bases for J; bases not matched to a gene: 9. CDR3 nucleotides: TGTGCCAGCACCCGAGGGGAGGGCCTCACAGATACGCAGTATTTT. Translation: CASTRGEGLTDTQYF.

This clonotype was seen more than once but under ten times. CDR3 residues: CAWSDGLDSPLHF. The CDR3 DNA reads TGTGCCTGGAGCGACGGACTCGATTCACCCCTCCACTTT. The chain combines TRBV30 with TRBJ1-6; D uncertain. Germline V lookup: CDR1 GTSNPN, CDR2 SVGIG (reference sequence). V lost 3 bases to trimming and J lost 8 bases, with 11 bases between them. The length of the CDR3 is 13 residues. Filled out from reference TRBV30 and TRBJ1-6, the complete variable domain reads SQTIHQWPATLVQPVGSPLSLECTVEGTSNPNLYWYRQAAGRGLQLLFYSVGIGQISSEVPQNLSASRPQDRQFILSSKKLLLSDSGFYLCAWSDGLDSPLHFGNGTRLTVT.

This clonotype was picked up many times. The genes are TRBV28 and TRBJ2-7; D perhaps matches TRBD2 (6 bases). The CDR3 runs to 15 residues. The germline gives CDR1 MDHEN, CDR2 SYDVKM. V was shortened by 2 bases and J by 3 bases, with 14 bases between the two germline ends. CDR3 sequence reads: CASSLMRGGRYEQYF. The CDR3 DNA sequence: TGTGCCAGCAGTTTAATGCGGGGCGGGCGCTACGAGCAGTACTTC.

The V call is TRBV20-1, the J call TRBJ1-2; D is uncertain. Germline V CDR1 and CDR2: DFQATT, SNEGSKA (reference sequence). The CDR3 has 12 amino acids. With 3 bases removed from V and 3 bases from J, the gap between germline ends came to 8 bases. For the CDR3, the DNA is TGCAGTGCTAGGCCCGGGGACTATGGCTACACCTTC. Translated, it gives CSARPGDYGYTF.

This clonotype was recorded at least ten times. This sequence joins TRBV2 and TRBJ2-2; D is unclear. This CDR3 has 14 residues. Germline assignment: CDR1 SNHLY and CDR2 FYNNEI. The V and J ends lost 1 base and 4 bases respectively, with 7 bases between them. The CDR3: CASSEVASTGELFF. CDR3 DNA sequence: TGTGCCAGCAGTGAAGTGGCGTCCACCGGGGAGCTGTTTTTT.

This clonotype was found many times. The rearrangement joins TRBV13 to TRBJ2-1, with 12 bases that match TRBD2. V was pared by 4 bases and J by 4 bases, with 5 bases of the junction left unmatched. The CDR3 is 16 amino acids. CDR1 PRHDT and CDR2 FYEKMQ come from the germline V gene (reference sequence). CDR3 DNA: TGTGCCAGCAGCTCCTTGACTAGCGGGGGATACAATGAGCAGTTCTTC. Protein: CASSSLTSGGYNEQFF.

The V call is TRBV11-2, the J call TRBJ2-2, with TRBD2 identical over 8 bases. The CDR3 covers 16 residues. Trimming at V came to 5 bases and at J to 5 bases, leaving 10 bases not matched to a gene. Germline V CDR1 and CDR2: SGHAT, FQNNGV. The CDR3 nucleotides read TGTGCCAGCAGCCCGAGGGATAGCGGGATTACCGGGGAGCTGTTTTTT. This gives the protein CASSPRDSGITGELFF.